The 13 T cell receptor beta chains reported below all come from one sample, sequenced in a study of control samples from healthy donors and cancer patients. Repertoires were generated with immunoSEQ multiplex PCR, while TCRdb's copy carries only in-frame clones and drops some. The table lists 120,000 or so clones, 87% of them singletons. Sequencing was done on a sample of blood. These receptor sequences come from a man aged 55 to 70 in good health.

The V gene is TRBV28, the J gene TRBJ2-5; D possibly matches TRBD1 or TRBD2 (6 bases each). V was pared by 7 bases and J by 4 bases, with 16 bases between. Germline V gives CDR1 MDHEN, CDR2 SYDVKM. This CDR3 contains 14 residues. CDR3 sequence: CASILAGGRETQYF. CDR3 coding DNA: TGTGCCAGCATATTGGCCGGGGGCAGAGAGACCCAGTACTTC.

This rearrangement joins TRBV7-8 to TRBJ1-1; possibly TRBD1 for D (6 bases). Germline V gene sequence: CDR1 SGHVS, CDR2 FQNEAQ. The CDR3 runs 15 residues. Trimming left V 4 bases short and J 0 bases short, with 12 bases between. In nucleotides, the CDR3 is TGTGCCAGCAGCTGGGAAGGGGGTATGAACACTGAAGCTTTCTTT. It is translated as CASSWEGGMNTEAFF.

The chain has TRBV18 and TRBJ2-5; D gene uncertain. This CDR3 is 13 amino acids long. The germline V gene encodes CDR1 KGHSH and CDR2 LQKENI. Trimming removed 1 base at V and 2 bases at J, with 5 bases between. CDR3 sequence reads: CASSPRLQETQYF. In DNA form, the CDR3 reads TGTGCCAGCTCACCACGCCTACAAGAGACCCAGTACTTC. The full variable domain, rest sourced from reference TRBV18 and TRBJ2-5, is NAGVMQNPRHLVRRRGQEARLRCSPMKGHSHVYWYRQLPEEGLKFMVYLQKENIIDESGMPKERFSAEFPKEGPSILRIQQVVRGDSAAYFCASSPRLQETQYFGPGTRLLVL.

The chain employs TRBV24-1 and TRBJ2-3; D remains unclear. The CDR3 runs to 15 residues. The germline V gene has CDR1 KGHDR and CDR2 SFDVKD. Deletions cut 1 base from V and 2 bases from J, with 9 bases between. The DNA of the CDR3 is TGTGCCACCAGTGATTTTGGCCAGACCACAGATACGCAGTATTTT. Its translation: CATSDFGQTTDTQYF.

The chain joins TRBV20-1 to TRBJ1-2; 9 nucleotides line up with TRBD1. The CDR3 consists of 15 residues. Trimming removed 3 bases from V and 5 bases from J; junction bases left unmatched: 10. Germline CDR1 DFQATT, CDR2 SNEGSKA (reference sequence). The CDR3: CSASTGQGGIYGYTF. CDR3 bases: TGCAGTGCTAGTACGGGACAGGGAGGGATTTATGGCTACACCTTC.

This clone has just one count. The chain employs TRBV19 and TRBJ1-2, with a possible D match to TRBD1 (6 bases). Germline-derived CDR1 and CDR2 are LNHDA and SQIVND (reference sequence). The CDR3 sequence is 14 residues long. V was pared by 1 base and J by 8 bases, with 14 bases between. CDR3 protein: CASSIGTAPHGYTF. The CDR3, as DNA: TGTGCCAGTAGTATAGGGACAGCTCCACACGGCTACACCTTC. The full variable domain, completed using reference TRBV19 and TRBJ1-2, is DGGITQSPKYLFRKEGQNVTLSCEQNLNHDAMYWYRQDPGQGLRLIYYSQIVNDFQKGDIAEGYSVSREKKESFPLTVTSAQKNPTAFYLCASSIGTAPHGYTFGSGTRLTVV.

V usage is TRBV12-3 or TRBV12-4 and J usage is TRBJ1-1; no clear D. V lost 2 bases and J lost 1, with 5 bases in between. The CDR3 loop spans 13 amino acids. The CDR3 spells CASSLIRNTEAFF. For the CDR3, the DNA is TGTGCCAGCAGTTTAATCAGGAACACTGAAGCTTTCTTT.

The CDR3 region is CSASRAEEPYNSPLHF. CDR3 in DNA: TGCAGTGCTAGTAGGGCGGAGGAGCCGTATAATTCACCCCTCCACTTT. This sequence joins TRBV20-1 and TRBJ1-6; no clear D. V dropped 3 bases and J dropped 4 bases, with 16 bases sitting between them. The V gene's germline CDR1 is DFQATT and CDR2 SNEGSKA (reference sequence). This CDR3 has 16 residues.

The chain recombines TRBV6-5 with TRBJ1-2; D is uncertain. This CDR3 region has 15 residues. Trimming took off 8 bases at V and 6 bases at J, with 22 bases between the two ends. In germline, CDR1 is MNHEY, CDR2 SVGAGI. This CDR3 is CASARTGDLEDGYTF. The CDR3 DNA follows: TGTGCCAGCGCTAGGACGGGTGACCTGGAAGATGGCTACACCTTC.

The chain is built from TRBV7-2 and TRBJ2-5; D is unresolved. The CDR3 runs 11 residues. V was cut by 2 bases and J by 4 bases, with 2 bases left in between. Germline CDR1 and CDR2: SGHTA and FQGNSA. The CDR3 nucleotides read TGTGCCAGCAGCTTATCAGAGACCCAGTACTTC. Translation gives CASSLSETQYF.

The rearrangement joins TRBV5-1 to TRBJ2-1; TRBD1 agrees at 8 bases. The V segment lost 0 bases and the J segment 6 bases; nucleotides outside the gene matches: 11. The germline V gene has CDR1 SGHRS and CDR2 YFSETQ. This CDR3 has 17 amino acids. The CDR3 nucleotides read TGCGCCAGCAGCTTGGTACCCGGACAGGGTAGGGGCAATGAGCAGTTCTTC. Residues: CASSLVPGQGRGNEQFF.

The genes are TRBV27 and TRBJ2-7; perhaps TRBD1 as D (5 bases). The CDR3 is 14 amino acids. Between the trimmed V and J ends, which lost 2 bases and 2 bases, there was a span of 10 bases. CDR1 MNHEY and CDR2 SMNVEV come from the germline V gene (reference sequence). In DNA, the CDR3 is TGTGCCAGCAGTTTAAAAGGACAAGCCTACGAGCAGTACTTC. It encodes CASSLKGQAYEQYF.

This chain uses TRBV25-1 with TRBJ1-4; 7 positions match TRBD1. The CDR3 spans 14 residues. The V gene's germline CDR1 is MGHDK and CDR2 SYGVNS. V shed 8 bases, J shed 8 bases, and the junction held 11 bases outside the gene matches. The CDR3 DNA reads TGTGCCAGCGCGAGACAGGGTCTTTGGGAAAAACTGTTTTTT. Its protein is CASARQGLWEKLFF. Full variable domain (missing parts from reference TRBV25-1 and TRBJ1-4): EADIYQTPRYLVIGTGKKITLECSQTMGHDKMYWYQQDPGMELHLIHYSYGVNSTEKGDLSSESTVSRIRTEHFPLTLESARPSHTSQYLCASARQGLWEKLFFGSGTQLSVL.